Each of the 27 T cell receptor beta chains below was sequenced from the same sample in a study of beta chain features in type 1 diabetes. As every portion of the isolated RNA was reverse transcribed, the sequencing read expressed TCRB transcripts. Only in-frame clones appear in the TCRdb table, and some are missing; sequencing was by immunoSEQ multiplex PCR. The sample contains a few hundred thousand clones, 27% of which appear only once. The sample comprised central memory CD4+ T cells from blood. All receptors come from a man younger than 40 in good health.

This clone has a handful of counts. The gene calls are TRBV7-9 and TRBJ2-1; no definite D call. The CDR3 totals 13 residues. The germline V gene encodes CDR1 SEHNR and CDR2 FQNEAQ (reference sequence). The V end lost 3 bases, the J end lost 4 bases, and 7 bases lay between the germline ends. CDR3 in amino acids: CASSLDGYNEQFF. The DNA of the CDR3 is TGTGCCAGCAGCTTGGACGGTTACAATGAGCAGTTCTTC.

This clone was counted at least ten times. The chain is built from TRBV23-1 and TRBJ2-1; a weak D match, TRBD2 (6 bases). TRBV23-1 is known as an ORF, though its function is uncertain. The ends were cut back, 2 bases at V and 0 bases at J, with 23 bases in the middle. The CDR3 runs to 20 residues. The CDR3 is CASSQGLHTGSESSYNEQFF. DNA for the CDR3: TGCGCCAGCAGTCAAGGACTACATACCGGGAGCGAAAGCTCCTACAATGAGCAGTTCTTC.

This clone was seen a handful of times. This sequence joins TRBV7-9 and TRBJ2-5, with D perhaps assigned TRBD1 or TRBD2 (5 bases each). V dropped 1 base and J dropped 1 base, with 13 bases sitting between them. This CDR3 comprises 16 residues. The germline gives CDR1 SEHNR, CDR2 FQNEAQ (reference sequence). CDR3: CASSLVRGRFQETQYF. Written as DNA, the CDR3 is TGTGCCAGCAGCTTAGTGAGGGGAAGGTTCCAAGAGACCCAGTACTTC.

The CDR3 sequence is CASSWWGGLSNEQFF. CDR3 nucleotides: TGTGCCAGCAGCTGGTGGGGGGGCCTCTCCAATGAGCAGTTCTTC. This chain connects TRBV5-4 to TRBJ2-1; D might be TRBD2 (7 bases). The V and J ends lost 3 bases and 6 bases respectively, with 16 bases between them. CDR3 length: 15 residues. The germline V gene encodes CDR1 SGHNT and CDR2 YYREEE (reference sequence).

This clone was found a few times. The rearrangement joins TRBV2 to TRBJ2-3; D call uncertain. Germline CDR1 reads SNHLY; CDR2 reads FYNNEI. The V end was cut by 8 bases, the J end by 0 bases, with 3 bases between. The CDR3 totals 11 residues. This chain's CDR3 is CASFSTDTQYF. In DNA, the CDR3 is TGTGCCAGCTTTAGCACAGATACGCAGTATTTT.

V is TRBV20-1 and J is TRBJ2-1, with 8 nucleotides matching TRBD2. Per germline, CDR1 DFQATT and CDR2 SNEGSKA (reference sequence). The CDR3 has 11 amino acids. Losses at the gene ends were 7 bases for V and 7 bases for J; bases not matched to a gene: 3. CDR3 sequence reads: CSVPGGNEQFF. Here the CDR3 DNA reads TGCAGTGTCCCGGGGGGGAATGAGCAGTTCTTC.

For the CDR3, the DNA is TGCAGTTCCGACGGCTATGGCTACACCTTC. Amino acids: CSSDGYGYTF. This chain links TRBV20-1 with TRBJ1-2; D unclear. The CDR3 length is 10 residues. Germline-derived CDR1 and CDR2 are DFQATT and SNEGSKA (reference sequence). Trimming cost V 8 bases and J 4 bases, with 8 bases left between them.

This chain connects TRBV5-6 to TRBJ2-7, with 12 bases matching TRBD2. CDR3 length: 18 residues. Germline CDR1 SGHDT, CDR2 YYEEEE. The J segment lost 0 bases and the V segment lost 1 base, leaving 8 bases of the junction unmatched. Written as DNA, the CDR3 is TGTGCCAGCAGCTTGATGACTAGCGGGGGCCATAGCTCCTACGAGCAGTACTTC. Its protein is CASSLMTSGGHSSYEQYF.

The J gene is TRBJ1-2, the V gene TRBV30; D is ambiguous. V lost 4 bases and J lost 6, with 18 bases in between. This CDR3 has 14 residues. Germline loops: CDR1 GTSNPN, CDR2 SVGIG (reference sequence). CDR3 region: CAWTRYRLEHGYTF. The CDR3 DNA sequence: TGTGCCTGGACCCGCTACCGATTGGAACATGGCTACACCTTC.

The chain recombines TRBV19 with TRBJ2-1, with a possible D match to TRBD1 (5 bases). The CDR3 loop spans 14 amino acids. Germline CDR1 reads LNHDA; CDR2 reads SQIVND (reference sequence). V gave up 5 bases and J gave up 5 bases, with 13 bases separating them. This chain's CDR3 is CASSYTTRDNEQFF. CDR3 nucleotides: TGTGCCAGTAGTTACACGACCAGGGACAATGAGCAGTTCTTC. Full variable domain (remainder filled in from reference TRBV19 and TRBJ2-1): DGGITQSPKYLFRKEGQNVTLSCEQNLNHDAMYWYRQDPGQGLRLIYYSQIVNDFQKGDIAEGYSVSREKKESFPLTVTSAQKNPTAFYLCASSYTTRDNEQFFGPGTRLTVL.

The chain recombines TRBV28 with TRBJ1-2; 8 bases map to TRBD1. The CDR3 has 13 amino acids. Germline CDR1 MDHEN, CDR2 SYDVKM. J was trimmed by 5 bases and V by 3 bases; bases with no gene match: 2. The CDR3 protein is CASSFGQGYGYTF. The DNA for the CDR3 is TGTGCCAGCAGTTTCGGACAGGGATATGGCTACACCTTC.

This clone was detected only a few times. The chain links TRBV7-8 to TRBJ2-2; D is possibly TRBD2 (5 bases). The CDR3 sequence is 15 residues long. The ends were cut back, 1 base at V and 4 bases at J, with 10 bases in the middle. Germline V gene sequence: CDR1 SGHVS, CDR2 FQNEAQ. Here the CDR3 reads CASSLEAGITGELFF. The CDR3 nucleotides are TGTGCCAGCAGCTTAGAGGCGGGCATCACCGGGGAGCTGTTTTTT.

This clone was seen ten or more times. The V gene is TRBV30, the J gene TRBJ2-7, with D possibly being TRBD1 or TRBD2 (5 bases each). V was cut by 3 bases and J by 6 bases, with 18 bases left in between. Germline V CDR1 and CDR2: GTSNPN, SVGIG (reference sequence). The CDR3 totals 14 residues. CDR3 protein: CAWRPAGSRSEQYF. The CDR3, as DNA: TGTGCCTGGAGGCCGGCAGGGAGTAGGTCCGAGCAGTACTTC. Drawing the rest from reference TRBV30 and TRBJ2-7, the complete variable domain is SQTIHQWPATLVQPVGSPLSLECTVEGTSNPNLYWYRQAAGRGLQLLFYSVGIGQISSEVPQNLSASRPQDRQFILSSKKLLLSDSGFYLCAWRPAGSRSEQYFGPGTRLTVT.

The chain has TRBV28 and TRBJ1-2, with D unclear. Germline loops: CDR1 MDHEN, CDR2 SYDVKM. This CDR3 region has 12 residues. Trimming stripped 5 bases from V and 8 bases from J, with 12 bases between. In nucleotides, the CDR3 is TGTGCCAGCAGTCCCCGGTCCTCGGGCTACACCTTC. This codes for CASSPRSSGYTF.

This clone was observed a handful of times. The chain joins TRBV29-1 to TRBJ2-3; 8 nucleotides agree with TRBD2. This CDR3 has 17 residues. J gave up 1 base and V 0 bases, and 9 bases lay outside the gene matches. Germline CDR1 reads SQVTM; CDR2 reads ANQGSEA. The CDR3 sequence: CSVEDSKKRERTDTQYF. The CDR3 bases are TGCAGCGTTGAAGACTCAAAAAAGCGGGAGCGCACAGATACGCAGTATTTT.

The sample holds a few counts of this clone. The gene calls are TRBV29-1 and TRBJ2-3; 14 bases align to TRBD2. The CDR3 runs to 15 residues. J lost 5 bases, V lost 3 bases, and 4 bases had no gene match. CDR1 is SQVTM and CDR2 is ANQGSEA in the germline V gene. The CDR3 spells CSVEGTSGGLDTQYF. Written as DNA, the CDR3 is TGCAGCGTTGAGGGGACTAGCGGGGGTCTAGATACGCAGTATTTT.

CDR3 sequence reads: CASSPVQGLEETQYF. The CDR3 DNA is TGTGCCAGCTCACCAGTACAGGGGCTTGAGGAGACCCAGTACTTC. The V call is TRBV18, the J call TRBJ2-5, with 7 bases that match TRBD1. Trimming removed 2 bases from V and 5 bases from J; junction bases left unmatched: 8. CDR1 and CDR2 (germline): KGHSH, LQKENI. The CDR3 totals 15 residues.

The rearrangement joins TRBV29-1 to TRBJ1-5, with D tentatively TRBD1 (6 bases). With 4 bases removed from V and 6 bases from J, the gap between germline ends came to 10 bases. CDR3 length: 12 amino acids. CDR1 is SQVTM, CDR2 ANQGSEA, per germline. CDR3 amino acids: CSVAGGGQPQHF. For the CDR3, the DNA is TGCAGCGTTGCGGGGGGCGGTCAGCCCCAGCATTTT.

This clone was observed many times. V and J are TRBV5-1 and TRBJ2-5; unclear D gene. V shed 7 bases and J shed 2 bases, with 9 bases lying between them. The CDR3 totals 12 residues. The germline gives CDR1 SGHRS, CDR2 YFSETQ. CDR3 amino acids: CASRGMQETQYF. The DNA for the CDR3 is TGCGCCAGCCGTGGGATGCAAGAGACCCAGTACTTC.

V is TRBV7-9 and J is TRBJ2-5; the match to TRBD2 covers 7 bases. The V and J ends lost 1 base and 4 bases, in that order; junction bases with no gene match: 6. CDR1 and CDR2 (germline): SEHNR, FQNEAQ (reference sequence). The CDR3 length is 15 residues. The CDR3 DNA is TGTGCCAGCAGCTTAGATGGCGGGAGTCGAGAGACCCAGTACTTC. Translation gives CASSLDGGSRETQYF.

V and J are TRBV19 and TRBJ2-1; 9 bases are a match to TRBD1. V dropped 5 bases and J dropped 10; count of bases not matched to a gene: 12. The CDR3 is 15 residues long. Germline V gene lookup returns CDR1 LNHDA and CDR2 SQIVND (reference sequence). The CDR3 bases are TGTGCCAGTAGTCTCCGGACAGGGGAATGGGACGAGCAGTTCTTC. It specifies CASSLRTGEWDEQFF. Variable domain in full (rest from reference TRBV19 and TRBJ2-1): DGGITQSPKYLFRKEGQNVTLSCEQNLNHDAMYWYRQDPGQGLRLIYYSQIVNDFQKGDIAEGYSVSREKKESFPLTVTSAQKNPTAFYLCASSLRTGEWDEQFFGPGTRLTVL.

The table lists this clone with a few counts. The J gene is TRBJ2-1, the V gene TRBV9; TRBD1 might be the D (5 bases). CDR1 is SGDLS and CDR2 is YYNGEE in the germline V gene. The CDR3 runs to 16 residues. V lost 7 bases, J lost 4 bases, and 21 bases lay in between. In DNA form, the CDR3 reads TGTGCCAGCTCTCTTAGGGTGGGGCAGGGATACAATGAGCAGTTCTTC. As protein: CASSLRVGQGYNEQFF.

This clone was recorded many times. For the CDR3, the DNA is TGTGCCAGCAGCCAAGGGCCAGGGGGCACAGATACGCAGTATTTT. Its translation: CASSQGPGGTDTQYF. V gene TRBV14 combines with J gene TRBJ2-3; D may be TRBD1 (6 bases). CDR1 is SGHDN and CDR2 is FVKESK in the germline V gene. V lost 1 base to trimming and J lost 1 base, with 9 bases between them. The CDR3 totals 15 residues.

This clone was recorded a few times. V is TRBV11-3 and J is TRBJ2-7; TRBD2 matches at 11 bases. Germline CDR1 and CDR2: SGHNT and YENEEA. V gave up 2 bases and J gave up 5 bases; unmatched junction bases: 5. The CDR3 length is 15 residues. The CDR3 loop reads CASSLSSSGRHEQYF. CDR3 DNA sequence: TGTGCCAGCAGCTTATCTTCTAGCGGGAGGCACGAGCAGTACTTC.

This clone was picked up a small number of times. The CDR3 region has the DNA TGTGCCAGCAGTGGGGCGGAAGCAACTAATGAAAAACTGTTTTTT. Amino acid sequence: CASSGAEATNEKLFF. The chain joins TRBV2 to TRBJ1-4; D is unclear. Germline V lookup: CDR1 SNHLY, CDR2 FYNNEI. This CDR3 has 15 amino acids. The V and J ends lost 4 bases and 0 bases respectively, with 9 bases between them.

The sample holds a few counts of this clone. The DNA of the CDR3 is TGTGCCATCAGTGAGTCCCGCGGTTATGGCTACACCTTC. Protein product: CAISESRGYGYTF. J is TRBJ1-2 and V is TRBV10-3; D remains ambiguous. The V end was cut by 0 bases, the J end by 5 bases, with 7 bases between. This CDR3 spans 13 amino acids. The germline V gene encodes CDR1 ENHRY and CDR2 SYGVKD.

This clone was found a few times. The rearrangement links TRBV10-3 to TRBJ1-2, with D hard to call. This CDR3 comprises 14 residues. Germline V CDR1 and CDR2: ENHRY, SYGVKD. Trimming removed 11 bases at V and 1 base at J, with 17 bases between. The CDR3 nucleotides are TGTGCCTCCCTAATGGGAGGCAATAACTATGGCTACACCTTC. Protein product: CASLMGGNNYGYTF.